A single sample gave rise to the 16 T cell receptor beta chains below, sequenced in a study of control samples from healthy donors and cancer patients. Sequenced by immunoSEQ multiplex PCR; TCRdb stores in-frame clones only, minus some. Counted here are around 140,000 clones, around 92% occurring once; the ten biggest clones make up about 1.9%. The sequenced sample consisted of blood. These receptors were collected from a woman between 50 and 59 years old in good health.

This clone was observed a single time. V gene TRBV9 combines with J gene TRBJ2-3, with TRBD2 matching over 9 bases. After removal of 0 bases from V and 4 bases from J, the junction contained 6 bases not matched to a gene. CDR3 length equals 16 residues. Germline CDR1 SGDLS, CDR2 YYNGEE. As DNA, the CDR3 is TGTGCCAGCAGCGTAGTGTCTAGCGGGGTTGCAGATACGCAGTATTTT. It specifies CASSVVSSGVADTQYF.

CDR3 DNA sequence: TGTGCCAGCGCCGGGGACACTGAGAACACTGAAGCTTTCTTT. Amino acid sequence: CASAGDTENTEAFF. J is TRBJ1-1 and V is TRBV19; a possible D gene is TRBD1 (6 bases). CDR1 and CDR2 from the germline V gene are LNHDA and SQIVND (reference sequence). V dropped 9 bases and J dropped 1 base, with 15 bases sitting between them. The CDR3 covers 14 residues.

This clone occurred once. The genes are TRBV11-2 and TRBJ2-5; 7 positions match TRBD2. V gave up 1 base and J gave up 5 bases; unmatched junction bases: 7. This CDR3 has 15 amino acids. Germline V lookup: CDR1 SGHAT, CDR2 FQNNGV. CDR3 DNA sequence: TGTGCCAGCAGCTTAGGACTAGCCCCTTTGGAGACCCAGTACTTC. Protein sequence: CASSLGLAPLETQYF.

This chain links TRBV19 with TRBJ2-1; the D is unclear. Between the trimmed V and J ends, which lost 0 bases and 0 bases, there was a span of 9 bases. The CDR3 is made up of 16 amino acids. Germline V gene data show CDR1 as LNHDA and CDR2 as SQIVND (reference sequence). The CDR3 region has the DNA TGTGCCAGTAGTATAGATCATAACCCCTCCTACAATGAGCAGTTCTTC. It encodes CASSIDHNPSYNEQFF. The full variable domain, with the rest looked up from reference TRBV19 and TRBJ2-1, is DGGITQSPKYLFRKEGQNVTLSCEQNLNHDAMYWYRQDPGQGLRLIYYSQIVNDFQKGDIAEGYSVSREKKESFPLTVTSAQKNPTAFYLCASSIDHNPSYNEQFFGPGTRLTVL.

This chain connects TRBV18 to TRBJ2-1, with D perhaps TRBD2 (6 bases). This CDR3 contains 17 residues. Trimming cost V 4 bases and J 7 bases, with 23 bases left between them. In germline, CDR1 is KGHSH, CDR2 LQKENI. CDR3 coding DNA: TGTGCCAGCTCACAGGGGCCGTTGGCGCGGGAACGAAATGAGCAGTTCTTC. Translating gives CASSQGPLARERNEQFF.

This chain connects TRBV6-5 to TRBJ2-1; TRBD2 might be the D (5 bases). V was clipped by 6 bases and J by 6 bases, with 12 bases between them. This CDR3 has 13 residues. The germline CDR1 and CDR2 sequences are MNHEY and SVGAGI. The CDR3 reads CASSRDGLNEQFF. The CDR3, as DNA: TGTGCCAGCAGCCGCGACGGACTCAATGAGCAGTTCTTC.

The CDR3 DNA reads as TGTGCCTGGAGTGTAGGCAGGGTCCACAATTCACCCCTCCACTTT. Translated: CAWSVGRVHNSPLHF. V is TRBV30 and J is TRBJ1-6, with a tentative D call TRBD1 (5 bases). The CDR3 totals 15 residues. V was trimmed by 0 bases and J by 7 bases, leaving 13 bases between them. Germline loops: CDR1 GTSNPN, CDR2 SVGIG (reference sequence).

The chain carries TRBV29-1 and TRBJ1-4; maybe TRBD1 (5 bases). Between the trimmed V and J ends, which lost 4 bases and 12 bases, there was a span of 15 bases. Per the germline V gene, CDR1 is SQVTM and CDR2 is ANQGSEA. This CDR3 contains 12 residues. DNA of the CDR3: TGCAGCGTTGGGGGAAGGGACGGAGAACTGTTTTTT. This sequence encodes CSVGGRDGELFF.

The chain employs TRBV5-1 and TRBJ2-7; D possibly corresponds to TRBD2 (5 bases). The CDR3 extends over 13 amino acids. Germline-derived CDR1 and CDR2 are SGHRS and YFSETQ. V was shortened by 4 bases and J by 3 bases, with 11 bases between the two germline ends. CDR3 DNA: TGCGCCAGCAGCCCTGGAGGAAACTACGAGCAGTACTTC. Protein sequence: CASSPGGNYEQYF.

Here the CDR3 DNA reads TGTGCCAGCAGCAAAAACAGGGATGGCTACACCTTC. It specifies CASSKNRDGYTF. V and J are TRBV21-1 and TRBJ1-2; the D call TRBD1 from the table was never checked on the DNA. TRBV21-1 is reported as a pseudogene. The length of the CDR3 is 12 residues.

This clone showed up just a few times. The chain employs TRBV6-5 and TRBJ2-3; tentatively, D is TRBD1 (6 bases). The CDR3 is 14 amino acids. Germline assignment: CDR1 MNHEY and CDR2 SVGAGI. V was shortened by 7 bases and J by 0 bases, with 11 bases between the two germline ends. CDR3 protein: CASKDRSSTDTQYF. The DNA for the CDR3 is TGTGCCAGCAAGGACAGATCTAGCACAGATACGCAGTATTTT.

In nucleotides, the CDR3 is TGTGCCAGCAGCCGCCGCGTGAATACGCAGTATTTT. Residues: CASSRRVNTQYF. J is TRBJ2-3 and V is TRBV7-2; D unclear. V dropped 5 bases and J dropped 7 bases, with 10 bases sitting between them. Per the germline V gene, CDR1 is SGHTA and CDR2 is FQGNSA. CDR3 length equals 12 residues. Using reference TRBV7-2 and TRBJ2-3 for the parts outside the CDR3, the full variable domain is GAGVSQSPSNKVTEKGKDVELRCDPISGHTALYWYRQSLGQGLEFLIYFQGNSAPDKSGLPSDRFSAERTGGSVSTLTIQRTQQEDSAVYLCASSRRVNTQYFGPGTRLTVL.

V and J are TRBV3-1 (or the pseudogene TRBV3-2) and TRBJ2-3; 7 nucleotides agree with TRBD2. V was pared by 1 base and J by 1 base, with 5 bases of the junction left unmatched. The CDR3 is 16 residues long. CDR1 LGHDT and CDR2 YNNKEL come from the germline V gene (reference sequence). In DNA, the CDR3 is TGTGCCAGCAGCCAAGGCGGGAGAGGGGGCACAGATACGCAGTATTTT. Translating gives CASSQGGRGGTDTQYF.

The chain carries TRBV3-1 (or the pseudogene TRBV3-2) and TRBJ2-7, with TRBD1 as a possible D gene (6 bases). Germline CDR1 reads LGHDT; CDR2 reads YNNKEL (reference sequence). Trimming removed 1 base at V and 2 bases at J, with 6 bases between. CDR3 size: 13 residues. The CDR3 DNA sequence: TGTGCCAGCAGCCAAGCAGGGGCCTACGAGCAGTACTTC. This gives the protein CASSQAGAYEQYF.

The chain is built from TRBV9 and TRBJ1-5, with TRBD1 matching 9 bases. The junction had 8 bases not matched to a gene; V was cut back by 7 bases and J by 6 bases. CDR1 is SGDLS and CDR2 is YYNGEE in the germline V gene. This CDR3 has 14 residues. CDR3 in amino acids: CASSQGAVAQPQHF. The CDR3, as DNA: TGTGCCAGCTCACAGGGGGCCGTGGCTCAGCCCCAGCATTTT.

The V gene is TRBV12-5, the J gene TRBJ2-1; 8 nucleotides match TRBD1. Germline CDR1 and CDR2: LGHNT and FRNRAP. V was pared by 4 bases and J by 3 bases, with 8 bases of the junction left unmatched. The CDR3 sequence is 16 residues long. The CDR3 DNA reads TGTGCTAGTGGTTCGTCCGGGACAGGTCACTACAATGAGCAGTTCTTC. Encoded protein: CASGSSGTGHYNEQFF.